Each of the 14 T cell receptor beta chains below was sequenced from the same sample in a study of blood T cell repertoires in COVID-19. Assay used: immunoSEQ multiplex PCR; TCRdb lists only in-frame clones, some missing. Of some 340,000 clones in the sample, roughly 85% were seen once. Source material: peripheral blood. These receptors were taken from a woman aged 18-29 years with acute or convalescent COVID-19.

The chain is built from TRBV19 and TRBJ1-5, with unresolved D. The germline V gene has CDR1 LNHDA and CDR2 SQIVND (reference sequence). This CDR3 has 13 residues. Trimming removed 5 bases at V and 6 bases at J, with 11 bases between. The chain's CDR3 is CASSQTRGQPQHF. In nucleotides, the CDR3 is TGTGCCAGTAGTCAAACCCGCGGTCAGCCCCAGCATTTT.

CDR3 nucleotide sequence: TGTGCCAGTGCGCGAAGTACAGGGCGTACGCAGTATTTT. It encodes CASARSTGRTQYF. This rearrangement joins TRBV19 to TRBJ2-3, with D possibly being TRBD1 (6 bases). Between the trimmed V and J ends, which lost 8 bases and 8 bases, there was a span of 17 bases. CDR1 and CDR2 from the germline V gene are LNHDA and SQIVND (reference sequence). The CDR3 has 13 amino acids.

The rearrangement links TRBV11-2 to TRBJ2-7; TRBD1 matches 8 bases. This CDR3 is 15 amino acids long. CDR1 is SGHAT and CDR2 is FQNNGV in the germline V gene. Trimming at V came to 0 bases and at J to 6 bases, leaving 7 bases not matched to a gene. CDR3: CASSLDYTDRAEQYF. The CDR3 DNA follows: TGTGCCAGCAGCTTAGACTACACGGACAGGGCCGAGCAGTACTTC.

The chain employs TRBV6-1 and TRBJ1-1; D unresolved. The germline gives CDR1 MNHNS, CDR2 SASEGT. Trimming cost V 2 bases and J 11 bases, with 9 bases left between them. This CDR3 contains 11 residues. The CDR3 DNA is TGTGCCAGCAGTGAACGGGGATCGGCTTTCTTT. It codes for CASSERGSAFF.

This clone was seen a single time. This rearrangement joins TRBV5-6 to TRBJ2-7, with 8 bases lining up with TRBD2. Germline lookup yields CDR1 SGHDT and CDR2 YYEEEE. The length of the CDR3 is 14 residues. Trimming removed 0 bases from V and 6 bases from J; junction bases left unmatched: 5. In DNA, the CDR3 is TGTGCCAGCAGCTTGGACGGGAGGGGTTTCGAGCAGTACTTC. It codes for CASSLDGRGFEQYF.

The rearrangement links TRBV10-3 to TRBJ1-1; 7 positions match TRBD1. From germline, CDR1 is ENHRY and CDR2 SYGVKD. The CDR3 loop spans 14 amino acids. With V trimmed by 9 bases and J by 1 base, 8 bases remained unmatched. The CDR3 DNA follows: TGTGCCATGAACGACCGGGACAGGAACACTGAAGCTTTCTTT. It yields the protein CAMNDRDRNTEAFF.

The rearrangement uses TRBV6-1 and TRBJ2-1; TRBD1 aligns across 9 bases. Germline V lookup: CDR1 MNHNS, CDR2 SASEGT. Unmatched junction bases numbered 13, after V lost 5 bases and J lost 8 bases. The CDR3 spans 16 residues. The chain's CDR3 is CASSKEGQGRKYEQFF. The DNA of the CDR3 is TGTGCCAGCAGTAAAGAAGGACAGGGGAGGAAATATGAGCAGTTCTTC.

This clone appeared once. The chain employs TRBV27 and TRBJ2-1; D uncertain. The CDR3 consists of 14 residues. Per the germline V gene, CDR1 is MNHEY and CDR2 is SMNVEV (reference sequence). The V and J ends lost 5 bases and 0 bases respectively, with 8 bases between them. CDR3 bases: TGTGCCAGCAGTGTAAAGAGCTCCTACAATGAGCAGTTCTTC. This translates into CASSVKSSYNEQFF.

V and J are TRBV11-2 and TRBJ2-3, with a possible D match to TRBD1 (6 bases). Trimming took 3 bases from V and 3 from J, leaving 7 bases between them. CDR3 length: 13 residues. The germline V gene has CDR1 SGHAT and CDR2 FQNNGV. CDR3 nucleotides: TGTGCCAGCAGCTTGGACAGAACAGATACGCAGTATTTT. It specifies CASSLDRTDTQYF.

This rearrangement joins TRBV29-1 to TRBJ1-1; 9 bases align to TRBD1. Trimming cost V 5 bases and J 5 bases; bases outside gene matches: 12. This CDR3 is 15 amino acids long. Germline loops: CDR1 SQVTM, CDR2 ANQGSEA. This chain's CDR3 is CSVTEGQGGRTEAFF. The DNA for the CDR3 is TGCAGCGTTACCGAGGGACAGGGTGGTCGTACTGAAGCTTTCTTT.

In the case of this clone: The same CDR3 arises from other DNA sequences in this sample as well. The chain combines TRBV7-3 with TRBJ1-6, with a weak D call TRBD1 (5 bases). Germline lookup yields CDR1 SGHTA and CDR2 FQGTGA. V was trimmed by 4 bases and J by 7 bases, leaving 14 bases between them. CDR3 length: 15 amino acids. In nucleotides, the CDR3 is TGTGCCAGCAGCTCGTCCGGGACTGGGAATTCACCCCTCCACTTT. It codes for CASSSSGTGNSPLHF.

The genes are TRBV3-1 (or the pseudogene TRBV3-2) and TRBJ2-5, with D possibly matching TRBD1 (6 bases). The CDR3 contains 14 residues. V lost 1 base, J lost 2 bases, and 8 bases lay in between. Germline V CDR1 and CDR2: LGHDT, YNNKEL (reference sequence). CDR3 loop: CASSQVDRQETQYF. The CDR3 region has the DNA TGTGCCAGCAGCCAAGTGGACAGACAAGAGACCCAGTACTTC.

This chain connects TRBV11-2 to TRBJ1-1; tentative D call: TRBD1 (5 bases). Between the trimmed V and J ends, which lost 5 bases and 1 base, there was a span of 8 bases. The CDR3 contains 13 residues. The germline V gene has CDR1 SGHAT and CDR2 FQNNGV. The DNA of the CDR3 is TGTGCCAGCAGCCGGACAAGGAACACTGAAGCTTTCTTT. Translation: CASSRTRNTEAFF.

This clone came up a few times. The same CDR3 also results from other DNA sequences found in this sample. The V gene is TRBV9, the J gene TRBJ1-1, with D possibly being TRBD1 (5 bases). V lost 4 bases and J lost 2, with 9 bases in between. This CDR3 is 13 amino acids long. Per germline, CDR1 SGDLS and CDR2 YYNGEE. The CDR3 DNA reads as TGTGCCAGCAGCTTCGGACATAACACTGAAGCTTTCTTT. Translation: CASSFGHNTEAFF. The full variable domain, in which reference TRBV9 and TRBJ1-1 provide the parts outside the CDR3, is DSGVTQTPKHLITATGQRVTLRCSPRSGDLSVYWYQQSLDQGLQFLIQYYNGEERAKGNILERFSAQQFPDLHSELNLSSLELGDSALYFCASSFGHNTEAFFGQGTRLTVV.